Following are 5 T cell receptor beta chains from one sample sequenced in a study of molecular identifiers for immune sequencing clone quantification. TCRdb analysed the PCR reads with MiXCR anew, one entry per CDR3 protein. The sample comprises some 320,000 distinct CDR3 sequences, 20% to 25% of which are singletons, and 0.81% rests with the top ten. Sequenced: naive CD8+ T cells from blood, with Jurkat cell RNA spiked in. Subset here: FACS-sorted CD8+CD4-CCR7+CD45RA+ naive T cells. Receptors were obtained from a human donor in good health. Some libraries in this study had Jurkat cell RNA spiked in.

This clonotype was detected many times. The V call is TRBV7-9, the J call TRBJ1-1; D gene ambiguous. Per germline, CDR1 SEHNR and CDR2 FQNEAQ (reference sequence). Between the trimmed V and J ends, which lost 5 bases and 0 bases, there was a span of 10 bases. The CDR3 consists of 14 residues. CDR3: CASSQETVNTEAFF. The CDR3, as DNA: TGTGCCAGCAGCCAAGAGACGGTGAACACTGAAGCTTTCTTT.

Ten or more counts support this clonotype. The rearrangement links TRBV12-3 or TRBV12-4 to TRBJ1-2, with D perhaps matching TRBD1 (5 bases). Deletions cut 7 bases from V and 2 bases from J, with 11 bases between. This CDR3 has 13 residues. The CDR3 coding sequence is TGTGCCAGCACCGACGACAGAAACTATGGCTACACCTTC. Its translation: CASTDDRNYGYTF.

This clonotype has ten or more counts. This chain links TRBV20-1 with TRBJ1-1, with unresolved D. V was trimmed by 6 bases and J by 1 base, leaving 9 bases between them. The CDR3 loop spans 12 amino acids. Germline V gene lookup returns CDR1 DFQATT and CDR2 SNEGSKA (reference sequence). Here the CDR3 DNA reads TGCAGTGCGAGGTGGGAGAACACTGAAGCTTTCTTT. The encoded protein is CSARWENTEAFF.

This clonotype was detected ten times or more. The J gene is TRBJ1-1, the V gene TRBV19; no definite D call. V was clipped by 1 base and J by 1 base, with 10 bases between them. CDR3 size: 15 residues. Germline V gene sequence: CDR1 LNHDA, CDR2 SQIVND (reference sequence). The CDR3 bases are TGTGCCAGTAGTATAGGGGATACATCGAACACTGAAGCTTTCTTT. Its protein product is CASSIGDTSNTEAFF.

The chain recombines TRBV19 with TRBJ2-3, with TRBD1 matching 8 bases. With V trimmed by 10 bases and J by 0 bases, 12 bases remained unmatched. This CDR3 comprises 16 residues. Germline loops: CDR1 LNHDA, CDR2 SQIVND (reference sequence). DNA for the CDR3: TGTGCCACTTCTTCGGACAGGGCTTCTAGCACAGATACGCAGTATTTT. Translation: CATSSDRASSTDTQYF.